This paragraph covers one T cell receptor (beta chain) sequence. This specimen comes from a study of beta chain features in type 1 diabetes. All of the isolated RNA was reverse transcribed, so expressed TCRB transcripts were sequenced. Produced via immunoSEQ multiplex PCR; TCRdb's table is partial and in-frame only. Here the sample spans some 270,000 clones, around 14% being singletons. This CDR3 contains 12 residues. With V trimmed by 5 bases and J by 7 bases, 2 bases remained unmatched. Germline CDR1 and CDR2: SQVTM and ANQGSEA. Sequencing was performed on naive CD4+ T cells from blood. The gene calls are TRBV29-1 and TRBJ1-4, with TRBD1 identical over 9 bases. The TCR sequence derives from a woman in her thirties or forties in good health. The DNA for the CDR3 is TGCAGCGTTCGACAGGGGGGTGAAAAACTGTTTTTT. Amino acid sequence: CSVRQGGEKLFF. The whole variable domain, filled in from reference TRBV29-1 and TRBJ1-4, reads SAVISQKPSRDICQRGTSLTIQCQVDSQVTMMFWYRQQPGQSLTLIATANQGSEATYESGFVIDKFPISRPNLTFSTLTVSNMSPEDSSIYLCSVRQGGEKLFFGSGTQLSVL.